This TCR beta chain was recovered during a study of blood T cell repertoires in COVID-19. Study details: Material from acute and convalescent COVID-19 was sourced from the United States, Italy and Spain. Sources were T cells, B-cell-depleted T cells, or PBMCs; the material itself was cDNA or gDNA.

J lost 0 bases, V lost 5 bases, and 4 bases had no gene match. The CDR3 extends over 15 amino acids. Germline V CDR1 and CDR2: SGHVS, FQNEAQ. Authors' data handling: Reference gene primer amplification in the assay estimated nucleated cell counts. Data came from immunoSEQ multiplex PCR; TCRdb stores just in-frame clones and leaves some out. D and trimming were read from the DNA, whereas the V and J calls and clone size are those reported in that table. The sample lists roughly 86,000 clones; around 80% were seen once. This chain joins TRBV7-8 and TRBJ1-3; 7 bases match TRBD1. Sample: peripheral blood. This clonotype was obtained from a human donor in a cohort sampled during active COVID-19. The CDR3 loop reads CASSQTGNSGNTIYF. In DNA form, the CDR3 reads TGTGCCAGCAGCCAGACAGGGAACTCTGGAAACACCATATATTTT.